Included here is one TCR beta chain sequence, with context. cDNA prepared by RNA extraction and subsequent reverse transcription served as the template for sequencing. TCRdb's copy holds only in-frame clones and misses some; the assay was immunoSEQ multiplex PCR. The sample records around 300,000 clones, 60% being singletons. Stated treatment: oral pan-JAK inhibitor, 5-10 mg twice daily. This sample stems from a study of CD8+ T cells in alopecia areata. As for the study in general: Oral tofacitinib, 5 to 10 mg twice daily, was given in an open-label trial.

Germline V gene lookup returns CDR1 SNHLY and CDR2 FYNNEI. Between the trimmed V and J ends, which lost 2 bases and 7 bases, there was a span of 17 bases. The CDR3 totals 16 residues. The specimen comprised CD4+ T cells sorted from blood, sampled between weeks 51 and 52, from a patient treated with tofacitinib. The chain has TRBV2 and TRBJ1-4; D unresolved. The receptor was derived from a human donor with alopecia areata. This CDR3 is CASSEIGGERAEKLFF. The DNA for the CDR3 is TGTGCCAGCAGTGAAATCGGCGGCGAGAGGGCTGAAAAACTGTTTTTT.